The rows below give T cell receptor beta chains drawn from one sample of a study of CD8 T cells in ankylosing spondylitis. TCRdb re-called the 5' RACE reads with MiXCR, one entry per CDR3 protein. The data show over 600,000 distinct CDR3 sequences, with about 20% seen just once and about a fifth held by the top ten. Source material: blood, either unsorted or a sorted T cell fraction (not recorded which). The receptors stem from a male donor with ankylosing spondylitis. The CDR3 runs from the conserved cysteine through the conserved F or W. The D gene is left open where the match is weak. Clone sizes are given selectively: once, few, many, or a class where the clone is expanded.

CDR3 protein,CDR3 DNA,V gene,D gene,J gene,clone size
CASSSGTALNTEAFF,TGCGCCAGCAGCTCCGGGACAGCTTTGAACACTGAAGCTTTCTTT,TRBV5-1,TRBD1,TRBJ1-1,.
CASEQGRGNTIYF,TGTGCCAGCGAACAGGGGCGAGGAAACACCATATATTTT,TRBV7-9,TRBD1,TRBJ1-3,.
CASSQETGKNTEAFF,TGTGCCAGCAGCCAAGAAACAGGGAAGAACACTGAAGCTTTCTTT,TRBV3-1,.,TRBJ1-1,few
CASSLEGGQTEAFF,TGCGCCAGCAGCTTGGAAGGGGGGCAGACTGAAGCTTTCTTT,TRBV5-1,.,TRBJ1-1,many
CASSPADRAHQPQHF,TGTGCCAGCAGTCCAGCGGACCGGGCCCATCAGCCCCAGCATTTT,TRBV12-3/TRBV12-4,.,TRBJ1-5,many
CASSLPWSELFF,TGTGCCAGCAGTCTCCCCTGGTCGGAGCTGTTTTTT,TRBV28,.,TRBJ2-2,.
CASSLDPYQETQYF,TGTGCCAGCAGCTTAGACCCGTACCAAGAGACCCAGTACTTC,TRBV7-9,.,TRBJ2-5,.
CATSDPQGGIYNEQFF,TGTGCCACCAGTGACCCCCAGGGAGGGATCTACAATGAGCAGTTCTTC,TRBV24-1,TRBD2,TRBJ2-1,few
CASSDPRGRTYEQYF,TGTGCCAGCAGCGACCCCAGGGGGCGTACCTACGAGCAGTACTTC,TRBV7-2,TRBD1,TRBJ2-7,.
CASRQQGDPEAFF,TGTGCCAGCAGGCAACAGGGAGACCCTGAAGCTTTCTTT,TRBV28,.,TRBJ1-1,few
CSGGSPGGGYTF,TGCAGCGGTGGAAGCCCCGGTGGTGGCTACACCTTC,TRBV29-1,.,TRBJ1-2,.
CASSTQDSGEQYF,TGTGCCAGCTCAACTCAGGATTCTGGGGAGCAGTACTTC,TRBV18,.,TRBJ2-7,few
CSAREGTGYSPLHF,TGCAGTGCTAGAGAAGGGACAGGGTATTCACCCCTCCACTTT,TRBV20-1,TRBD1,TRBJ1-6,few
CASSSRGPGLQETQYF,TGTGCCAGCAGTTCTCGGGGGCCGGGACTCCAAGAGACCCAGTACTTC,TRBV6-5,.,TRBJ2-5,.
CASSDIRDGPYEQYF,TGTGCCAGCAGTGATATCCGGGACGGACCCTACGAGCAGTACTTC,TRBV2,.,TRBJ2-7,.
CASSQQTSGGTQYF,TGTGCCAGCAGCCAACAGACTAGCGGGGGCACCCAGTACTTC,TRBV3-1,TRBD2,TRBJ2-5,few
CASSPGGAGEETQYF,TGTGCCAGCTCGCCGGGAGGAGCGGGAGAAGAGACCCAGTACTTC,TRBV9,TRBD2,TRBJ2-5,.
CASVLGGGLDQPQHF,TGTGCTAGTGTCCTTGGGGGGGGGCTAGATCAGCCCCAGCATTTT,TRBV12-5,.,TRBJ1-5,.
CASGPPGKGYTEAFF,TGTGCTAGTGGTCCCCCAGGGAAGGGGTACACTGAAGCTTTCTTT,TRBV12-5,.,TRBJ1-1,.
CASSDRENYGYTF,TGTGCCAGCAGCGACAGGGAGAACTATGGCTACACCTTC,TRBV7-2,TRBD1,TRBJ1-2,.
CASSNRGYSNQPQHF,TGTGCCAGCAGCAACAGGGGGTATAGCAATCAGCCCCAGCATTTT,TRBV12-3/TRBV12-4,TRBD1,TRBJ1-5,.
CASIPGRVDHTDTQYF,TGTGCCAGCATTCCGGGGAGGGTCGACCACACAGATACGCAGTATTTT,TRBV9,TRBD2,TRBJ2-3,.
CASSLHTGELFF,TGTGCCAGCAGTTTACACACCGGGGAGCTGTTTTTT,TRBV12-3/TRBV12-4,.,TRBJ2-2,many
CASSQAEETQYF,TGTGCCAGCAGCCAAGCTGAGGAGACCCAGTACTTC,TRBV14,.,TRBJ2-5,few
CSAPQVAGTDTQYF,TGCAGTGCCCCTCAAGTGGCGGGCACAGATACGCAGTATTTT,TRBV20-1,.,TRBJ2-3,few
CASSYRDFYEQYF,TGTGCCAGCAGTTACCGGGACTTCTACGAGCAGTACTTC,TRBV6-2/TRBV6-3,.,TRBJ2-7,.
CASSHDRASGIPQYF,TGTGCCAGCAGCCATGACAGGGCCTCGGGGATACCGCAGTATTTT,TRBV5-5,TRBD1,TRBJ2-3,.
CASSLWVNEQFF,TGTGCCAGCAGTTTATGGGTCAATGAGCAGTTCTTC,TRBV12-3/TRBV12-4,.,TRBJ2-1,.
CATSIAGDTGELFF,TGTGCCACCAGCATAGCGGGAGACACCGGGGAGCTGTTTTTT,TRBV24-1,TRBD2,TRBJ2-2,few
CASRGTSGSASYNEQFF,TGTGCCAGCAGAGGGACTAGCGGGAGTGCCTCCTACAATGAGCAGTTCTTC,TRBV12-3/TRBV12-4,TRBD2,TRBJ2-1,few
CSAGSSGRASYNEQFF,TGCAGTGCTGGTTCTAGCGGGAGGGCCTCCTACAATGAGCAGTTCTTC,TRBV20-1,TRBD2,TRBJ2-1,few
CASSLTLTTGELFF,TGTGCCAGCAGCTTGACACTAACCACCGGGGAGCTGTTTTTT,TRBV13,.,TRBJ2-2,.
CASSLGGRRPNTEAFF,TGTGCCAGCAGTTTAGGTGGGAGACGACCCAACACTGAAGCTTTCTTT,TRBV12-3/TRBV12-4,.,TRBJ1-1,few
CASSVYSSDEQFF,TGTGCCAGCAGCGTCTATTCTAGCGATGAGCAGTTCTTC,TRBV9,.,TRBJ2-1,.